This T cell receptor (beta chain) came from a study of CD8+ T cells in alopecia areata. Overall study context: Treatment ran 6 to 18 months, with 6 months of follow-up afterward.

It was from PBMCs that CD4+ and CD8+ T cells were sorted. Trimming left V 3 bases short and J 5 bases short, with 7 bases between. The CDR3 sequence is 12 residues long. The germline V gene has CDR1 PRHDT and CDR2 FYEKMQ (reference sequence). cDNA prepared by RNA extraction and subsequent reverse transcription served as the template for sequencing. Sequencing was performed with immunoSEQ multiplex PCR; in TCRdb, only in-frame clones are kept and a portion is missing. The data show 150,000 to 160,000 clones, less than 65% seen once. Only a few counts were recorded for this clone. Its antigen remains unknown. Overall study results and limits: Sequencing of scalp samples also includes resident alphabeta T cells from normal skin. Whereas mice showed it more clearly, TCR sharing across patients was murkier, possibly because of HLA.

The material sequenced was CD8+ T cells sorted from blood, taken at week 0. The source of this sequence is a human donor with alopecia areata. The V gene is TRBV13, the J gene TRBJ1-1; D ambiguous. CDR3 sequence (DNA): TGTGCCAGCAGCTTCAGAGATACTGAAGCTTTCTTT. Its translation is CASSFRDTEAFF. Supplemented by reference TRBV13 and TRBJ1-1, the full variable domain reads AAGVIQSPRHLIKEKRETATLKCYPIPRHDTVYWYQQGPGQDPQFLISFYEKMQSDKGSIPDRFSAQQFSDYHSELNMSSLELGDSALYFCASSFRDTEAFFGQGTRLTVV.